The present T cell receptor beta chain was sequenced within a study of blood T cell repertoires in COVID-19. Only in-frame clones appear in the TCRdb table, and some are missing; sequencing was by immunoSEQ multiplex PCR. Of roughly 230,000 clones listed, approximately 84% are singletons. This clone has only one observation. CDR3 size: 15 residues. Trimming removed 1 base at V and 2 bases at J, with 8 bases between. Per the germline V gene, CDR1 is LGHDT and CDR2 is YNNKEL (reference sequence). This receptor was identified in a woman between 50 and 59 years old who had been exposed to COVID-19. J is TRBJ1-4 and V is TRBV3-1 (or the pseudogene TRBV3-2); no reliable D call. The material sequenced was PBMCs or T cells enriched from blood (not recorded which). The CDR3 nucleotides read TGTGCCAGCAGCCAAGTGGGCACTACTAATGAAAAACTGTTTTTT. Amino acid sequence: CASSQVGTTNEKLFF.